This TCR beta chain was sequenced in a study of OX40 agonist ivuxolimab in advanced cancers. Study conclusions and caveats: Relative to CD4+, CD8+ T cells held more expanded clones on average.

About this clone itself: What it binds is unknown.

Germline V gene lookup returns CDR1 SEHNR and CDR2 FQNEAQ (reference sequence). V lost 5 bases, J lost 5 bases, and 15 bases lay in between. The CDR3 has 15 residues. TCRdb's copy holds only in-frame clones and misses some; the assay was immunoSEQ multiplex PCR. The table lists 77,000 or so clones, more than 70% of them singletons. The source is an adult with an advanced solid tumor such as melanoma, head and neck, liver or kidney cancer. Here the sequenced sample was CD4+ or CD8+ T cells sorted from blood, taken in a trial of the OX40 agonist ivuxolimab. V usage is TRBV7-9 and J usage is TRBJ2-2; TRBD1 might be the D (5 bases). The CDR3 DNA reads TGTGCCAGCAGCCCCGGCAGGGCTCCGACCGGGGAGCTGTTTTTT. Translating it yields CASSPGRAPTGELFF.